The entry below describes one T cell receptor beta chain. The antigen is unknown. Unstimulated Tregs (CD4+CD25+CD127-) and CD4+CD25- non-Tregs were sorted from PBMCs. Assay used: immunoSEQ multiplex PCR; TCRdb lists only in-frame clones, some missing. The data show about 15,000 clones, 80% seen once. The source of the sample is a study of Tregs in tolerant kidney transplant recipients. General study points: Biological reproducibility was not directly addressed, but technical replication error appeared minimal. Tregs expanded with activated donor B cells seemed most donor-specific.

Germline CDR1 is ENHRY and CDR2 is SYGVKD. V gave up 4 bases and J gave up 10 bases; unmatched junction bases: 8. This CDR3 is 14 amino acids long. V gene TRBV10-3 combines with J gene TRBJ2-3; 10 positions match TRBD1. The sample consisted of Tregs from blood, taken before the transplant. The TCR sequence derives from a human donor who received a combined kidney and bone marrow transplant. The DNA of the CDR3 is TGTGCCATCAGTGGGGACAGGGGTTCTAGTGCGCAGTATTTT. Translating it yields CAISGDRGSSAQYF.